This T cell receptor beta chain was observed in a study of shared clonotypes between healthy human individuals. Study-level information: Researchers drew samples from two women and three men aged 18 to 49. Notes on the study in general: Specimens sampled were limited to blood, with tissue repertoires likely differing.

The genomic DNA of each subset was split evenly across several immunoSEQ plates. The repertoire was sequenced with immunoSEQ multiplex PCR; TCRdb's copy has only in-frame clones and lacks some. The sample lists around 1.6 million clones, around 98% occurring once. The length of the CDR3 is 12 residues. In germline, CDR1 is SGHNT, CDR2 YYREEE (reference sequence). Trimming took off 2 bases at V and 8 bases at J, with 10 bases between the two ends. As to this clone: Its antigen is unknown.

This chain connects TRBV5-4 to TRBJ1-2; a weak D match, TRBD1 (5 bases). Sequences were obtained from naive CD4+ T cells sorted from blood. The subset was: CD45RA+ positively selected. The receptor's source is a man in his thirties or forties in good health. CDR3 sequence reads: CASSLPGRGYTF. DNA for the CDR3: TGTGCCAGCAGCTTACCAGGGCGAGGCTACACCTTC.